The sample holds a few counts of the clone carrying this TCR beta chain. As yet, its antigen is unknown. The record originates from a study of breast tumors, draining lymph nodes, adjacent tissues. General observations from the study: Luminal-like breast cancer showed significantly higher tumor–nontumor repertoire similarity than basal-like. Tumor T cell lymph node origin was a supported hypothesis, not proven.

TCRdb re-analysed the multiplex PCR reads in MiXCR, keeping a single row per CDR3 protein. The sample records over 100,000 distinct CDR3 sequences, about 20% being singletons. Breast cancer patients provided tissue from their axillary draining lymph nodes. This CDR3 has 14 residues. Germline V gene lookup returns CDR1 SGHDN and CDR2 FVKESK. With 4 bases removed from V and 3 bases from J, the gap between germline ends came to 10 bases. The chain uses TRBV14 and TRBJ2-1; no clear D gene. Sequenced: axillary lymph node tissue. The TCR originated in a female donor with breast cancer. Some clones in this sample may be carry-over from other donors' samples. CDR3 protein: CASSPPGSYNEQFF. In DNA, the CDR3 is TGTGCCAGCAGCCCCCCCGGCAGCTACAATGAGCAGTTCTTC. Filled out from reference TRBV14 and TRBJ2-1, the complete variable domain reads EAGVTQFPSHSVIEKGQTVTLRCDPISGHDNLYWYRRVMGKEIKFLLHFVKESKQDESGMPNNRFLAERTGGTYSTLKVQPAELEDSGVYFCASSPPGSYNEQFFGPGTRLTVL.